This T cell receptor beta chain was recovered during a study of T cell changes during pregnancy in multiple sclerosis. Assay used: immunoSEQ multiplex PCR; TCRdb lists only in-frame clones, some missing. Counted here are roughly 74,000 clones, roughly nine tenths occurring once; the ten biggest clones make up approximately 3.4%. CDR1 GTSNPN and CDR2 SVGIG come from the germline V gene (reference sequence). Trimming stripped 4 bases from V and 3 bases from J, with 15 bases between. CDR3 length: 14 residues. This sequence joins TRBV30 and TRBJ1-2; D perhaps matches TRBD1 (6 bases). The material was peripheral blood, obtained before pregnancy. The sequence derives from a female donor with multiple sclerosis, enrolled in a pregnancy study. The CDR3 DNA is TGTGCCTGGATGGACAGTTTGATAGACTATGGCTACACCTTC. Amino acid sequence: CAWMDSLIDYGYTF.